This is a list of T cell receptor beta chains from one sample in a study of blood T cells in healthy people across ages. TCRdb re-analysed the 5' RACE reads in MiXCR, keeping a single row per CDR3 protein. The top ten clones hold roughly 24% of a sample with 790,000 or so distinct CDR3 sequences, around 50% of them seen once. Material: blood. These receptors were obtained from a man aged 35 to 55 in good health. Both conserved end residues are part of each CDR3. D genes are given only for firm matches. Part of the rows lack a size; the others show once, few, many or a class for expanded clones.

clone_size j_call d_call v_call cdr3_aa cdr3_nt
few TRBJ1-2 . TRBV7-9 CASSLDPVARGYTF TGTGCCAGCAGCTTAGATCCGGTCGCTCGGGGCTACACCTTC
. TRBJ2-7 . TRBV7-6 CASSLRDGENYEQYF TGTGCCAGCAGCTTGAGGGACGGAGAAAACTACGAGCAGTACTTC
. TRBJ2-3 . TRBV4-1 CASSPAITDTQYF TGCGCCAGCAGCCCAGCGATCACAGATACGCAGTATTTT
. TRBJ2-7 TRBD1 TRBV20-1 CSVPSRDRGSYEQYF TGCAGTGTACCCTCCCGGGACAGGGGATCTTACGAGCAGTACTTC
few TRBJ2-1 TRBD2 TRBV7-2 CASSIPPGGTNEQFF TGTGCCAGCAGCATACCCCCGGGGGGTACAAATGAGCAGTTCTTC
few TRBJ1-1 . TRBV7-6 CASSSGLMNTEAFF TGTGCCAGCAGCTCAGGGCTCATGAACACTGAAGCTTTCTTT
. TRBJ2-7 TRBD1 TRBV4-3 CASGQGSTGIYNEQYF TGCGCCAGCGGCCAAGGTTCGACAGGGATCTACAATGAGCAGTACTTC
few TRBJ2-5 . TRBV9 CASSDPNAGRQETQYF TGTGCCAGCAGCGACCCTAACGCCGGGAGACAAGAGACCCAGTACTTC
. TRBJ1-1 . TRBV7-2 CASSASNLGHLNTEAFF TGTGCCAGCAGCGCATCAAACTTGGGACATCTGAACACTGAAGCTTTCTTT
few TRBJ2-7 TRBD2 TRBV29-1 CSGGTSGRVSEQYF TGCAGCGGGGGGACTAGCGGGAGGGTCAGCGAGCAGTACTTC
. TRBJ1-1 . TRBV3-1 CASSQVNRVGTEAFF TGTGCCAGCAGCCAAGTAAACAGGGTGGGGACTGAAGCTTTCTTT
. TRBJ2-5 TRBD2 TRBV5-1 CASSLGTSGRGIQYF TGCGCCAGCAGCTTGGGGACTAGCGGGAGAGGGATCCAGTACTTC
few TRBJ2-5 TRBD2 TRBV7-9 CASSLAKAGEETQYF TGTGCCAGCAGCTTAGCAAAGGCGGGAGAAGAGACCCAGTACTTC